A single sample is the source of the 26 T cell receptor beta chains below, sequenced in a study of CD8+ T cells in alopecia areata (dated by TCRdb to the late 2010s). Libraries came from the immunoSEQ multiplex PCR assay. To provide template for TCR sequencing, every sample had RNA extracted and reverse transcribed into cDNA. The source is immuneACCESS, and TCRdb retained only in-frame sequences with V and J called. Part of the clones is not carried over; for the studies checked, unresolved V genes explain less than half of this, and the remainder is unexplained. The sample records approximately 280,000 clones, about 62% of which are singletons. The ten largest clones capture 1.8% of the sample. Read against the paper, the sample's time point label means: about 25 weeks on oral tofacitinib. In light of the paper, this sample's treatment or condition label describes: oral pan-JAK inhibitor, 5-10 mg twice daily.

Material: CD4+ T cells sorted from blood, obtained at week 24, from a patient treated with tofacitinib. These receptors all come from a human donor with alopecia areata.

The rearrangement links TRBV7-9 to TRBJ2-3; TRBD2 might be the D (6 bases). V was pared by 3 bases and J by 11 bases, with 21 bases between. CDR3 size: 15 residues. CDR1 is SEHNR, CDR2 FQNEAQ, per germline (reference sequence). This CDR3 reads CASSLAGTRQEGQYF. DNA of the CDR3: TGTGCCAGCAGCTTGGCCGGGACCAGGCAGGAGGGGCAGTATTTT. The variable domain in full, completed from reference TRBV7-9 and TRBJ2-3, reads DTGVSQNPRHKITKRGQNVTFRCDPISEHNRLYWYRQTLGQGPEFLTYFQNEAQLEKSRLLSDRFSAERPKGSFSTLEIQRTEQGDSAMYLCASSLAGTRQEGQYFGPGTRLTVL.

This clone appeared a few times. The chain employs TRBV5-1 and TRBJ2-1; no reliable D call. Trimming stripped 1 base from V and 6 bases from J, with 11 bases between. Germline V gene lookup returns CDR1 SGHRS and CDR2 YFSETQ. The CDR3 runs to 14 residues. As DNA, the CDR3 is TGCGCCAGCAGCTTGCTGGACCTTACCAATGAGCAGTTCTTC. Protein product: CASSLLDLTNEQFF.

This chain links TRBV25-1 with TRBJ1-2; maybe TRBD1 (6 bases). CDR3 length: 13 residues. The germline V gene has CDR1 MGHDK and CDR2 SYGVNS. Trimming removed 4 bases at V and 7 bases at J, with 13 bases between. The CDR3 DNA sequence: TGTGCCAGCAGTGGTCGGACAGTGGGTGGCTACACCTTC. This translates into CASSGRTVGGYTF.

This sequence joins TRBV18 and TRBJ1-5; D unresolved. The CDR3 totals 14 residues. Between the trimmed V and J ends, which lost 3 bases and 4 bases, there was a span of 10 bases. Germline CDR1 is KGHSH and CDR2 is LQKENI. CDR3 loop: CASSPTLTNQPQHF. CDR3 nucleotides: TGTGCCAGCTCACCGACCTTAACGAATCAGCCCCAGCATTTT.

This clone has more than one count but fewer than ten. The chain joins TRBV6-1 to TRBJ2-1; no definite D call. Germline CDR1 and CDR2: MNHNS and SASEGT. This CDR3 is 13 amino acids long. V was clipped by 6 bases and J by 7 bases, with 13 bases between them. CDR3 residues: CASRDGRRNEQFF. DNA of the CDR3: TGTGCCAGCAGAGACGGACGTCGTAATGAGCAGTTCTTC.

The chain recombines TRBV7-2 with TRBJ2-3; possible D gene TRBD1, 5 bases. The CDR3 runs to 15 residues. With 5 bases removed from V and 2 bases from J, the gap between germline ends came to 14 bases. The germline gives CDR1 SGHTA, CDR2 FQGNSA. The CDR3 reads CASSARSGYTDTQYF. CDR3 DNA sequence: TGTGCCAGCAGCGCCCGATCAGGGTACACAGATACGCAGTATTTT.

This clone was observed a handful of times. The chain employs TRBV29-1 and TRBJ1-3; D is undetermined. Looked up from germline, CDR1 is SQVTM and CDR2 is ANQGSEA. The ends were cut back, 1 base at V and 7 bases at J, with 14 bases in the middle. CDR3 length: 14 amino acids. The CDR3 DNA follows: TGCAGCGTTGAAGGGAGGGTTGCTACGAACACCATATATTTT. Translating it yields CSVEGRVATNTIYF.

This clone was recorded a few times. The rearrangement links TRBV30 to TRBJ2-2, with 9 bases that match TRBD1. The length of the CDR3 is 16 residues. V lost 4 bases, J lost 0 bases, and 6 bases stayed unmatched. CDR1 and CDR2 from the germline V gene are GTSNPN and SVGIG (reference sequence). This chain's CDR3 is CAWIGQGNANTGELFF. CDR3 DNA sequence: TGTGCCTGGATCGGACAGGGGAACGCGAACACCGGGGAGCTGTTTTTT.

J is TRBJ1-1 and V is TRBV13; D is uncertain. The germline V gene has CDR1 PRHDT and CDR2 FYEKMQ (reference sequence). The CDR3 has 13 residues. V lost 4 bases and J 0 bases, leaving 6 bases between the germline ends. The CDR3 region is CASSSWMNTEAFF. CDR3 in DNA: TGTGCCAGCAGCTCCTGGATGAACACTGAAGCTTTCTTT.

Notes on this clone: A read error may produce the germline difference seen at one junction end. This chain uses TRBV6-5 with TRBJ2-7, with a tentative D call TRBD2 (6 bases). CDR1 is MNHEY and CDR2 is SVGAGI in the germline V gene. The CDR3 is 12 amino acids. The CDR3 nucleotides read TGTGCCAGCAGTTACCAGGGAGGAAGCTTAAGCTTC. This codes for CASSYQGGSLSF.

The chain has TRBV4-1 and TRBJ1-1, with D possibly matching TRBD1 (5 bases). This CDR3 comprises 16 residues. V lost 1 base, J lost 1 base, and 13 bases lay in between. Germline CDR1 is MGHRA and CDR2 is YSYEKL. The CDR3 reads CASSQVEGLENTEAFF. CDR3 bases: TGCGCCAGCAGCCAAGTTGAGGGGCTAGAGAACACTGAAGCTTTCTTT.

This chain joins TRBV5-1 and TRBJ2-5, with 9 bases that match TRBD2. Germline CDR1 reads SGHRS; CDR2 reads YFSETQ. The trim removed 4 bases at V and 4 bases at J, leaving 14 bases unmatched. The CDR3 covers 17 residues. CDR3 region: CASSRTSAGGPRETQYF. In nucleotides, the CDR3 is TGCGCCAGCAGCCGCACATCTGCGGGGGGGCCTCGAGAGACCCAGTACTTC. The complete variable domain, with remaining parts taken from reference TRBV5-1 and TRBJ2-5, reads KAGVTQTPRYLIKTRGQQVTLSCSPISGHRSVSWYQQTPGQGLQFLFEYFSETQRNKGNFPGRFSGRQFSNSRSEMNVSTLELGDSALYLCASSRTSAGGPRETQYFGPGTRLLVL.

The chain carries TRBV14 and TRBJ2-5; D gene unclear. Trimming took 4 bases from V and 2 from J, leaving 14 bases between them. The CDR3 runs to 15 residues. CDR1 and CDR2 (germline): SGHDN, FVKESK. CDR3 nucleotides: TGTGCCAGCAGCCCCGCGTTCGGTATGCAAGAGACCCAGTACTTC. Amino acid sequence: CASSPAFGMQETQYF.

The chain employs TRBV7-9 and TRBJ1-1; D call uncertain. The germline V gene has CDR1 SEHNR and CDR2 FQNEAQ (reference sequence). Trimming pared 5 bases from V and 0 bases from J, leaving 10 bases between. This CDR3 spans 14 amino acids. For the CDR3, the DNA is TGTGCCAGCAGCCGTGACGGGGTGAACACTGAAGCTTTCTTT. It translates to CASSRDGVNTEAFF.

The chain couples TRBV27 to TRBJ1-6, with D hard to call. CDR1 and CDR2 (germline): MNHEY, SMNVEV (reference sequence). The germline V and J ends were trimmed by 0 bases and 6 bases, with 12 bases remaining between them. CDR3 length equals 16 residues. The CDR3 nucleotides read TGTGCCAGCAGTTTATCGGTGTATAGGGTTAATTCACCCCTCCACTTT. Translated: CASSLSVYRVNSPLHF.

This rearrangement joins TRBV30 to TRBJ1-2, with TRBD1 identical over 9 bases. The V gene's germline CDR1 is GTSNPN and CDR2 SVGIG (reference sequence). The CDR3 totals 14 residues. The junction had 3 bases not matched to a gene; V was cut back by 0 bases and J by 4 bases. DNA for the CDR3: TGTGCCTGGAGTGTACAGGGGGCGAGCTATGGCTACACCTTC. Its protein product is CAWSVQGASYGYTF.

Details on this clone: Germline and junction disagree at one end, which may indicate a read error. The chain recombines TRBV7-9 with TRBJ1-1; tentative D call: TRBD1 (5 bases). The CDR3 is made up of 13 amino acids. CDR1 is SEHNR, CDR2 FQNEAQ, per germline (reference sequence). For the CDR3, the DNA is TGTGCCAGCAGCTTAGGGGGGAACCCTGAAGCTTTCTTT. This encodes CASSLGGNPEAFF.

In this sample, this clone turned up a few times. V gene TRBV29-1 combines with J gene TRBJ2-7, with TRBD2 matching over 10 bases. V dropped 5 bases and J dropped 0; count of bases not matched to a gene: 4. Germline values: CDR1 SQVTM, CDR2 ANQGSEA. The CDR3 consists of 14 residues. This chain's CDR3 is CSVRTSGSSYEQYF. The DNA for the CDR3 is TGCAGCGTTCGGACTAGCGGCAGCTCCTACGAGCAGTACTTC.

The J gene is TRBJ2-1, the V gene TRBV4-1, with D possibly TRBD1 on 5 matching bases. The CDR3 runs to 13 residues. Trimming shortened V by 4 bases and J by 5 bases, and 9 bases separated the two germline ends. CDR1 is MGHRA and CDR2 is YSYEKL in the germline V gene. CDR3 bases: TGCGCCAGCAGCCGAGTGACAGACAATGAGCAGTTCTTC. Translating gives CASSRVTDNEQFF.

This clone was counted between two and nine times. V is TRBV5-1 and J is TRBJ2-1; possibly TRBD1 or TRBD2 for D (5 bases each). CDR1 and CDR2 (germline): SGHRS, YFSETQ. V gave up 4 bases and J gave up 8 bases, with 25 bases separating them. The CDR3 is made up of 17 amino acids. The CDR3 spells CASSRPHRTPLSDEQFF. The CDR3 DNA reads TGCGCCAGCAGCCGGCCACACAGGACTCCCCTCTCCGATGAGCAGTTCTTC.

This clone was found a few times. This sequence joins TRBV5-1 and TRBJ1-2; 7 positions match TRBD1. The ends lost 0 bases at V and 3 bases at J; junction bases unmatched: 5. This CDR3 is built from 15 residues. Germline V gene sequence: CDR1 SGHRS, CDR2 YFSETQ. CDR3 residues: CASSLVGQGDYGYTF. The CDR3 DNA follows: TGCGCCAGCAGCTTGGTCGGCCAGGGGGACTATGGCTACACCTTC.

J is TRBJ2-7 and V is TRBV6-6; 10 bases align to TRBD1. The CDR3 has 15 amino acids. Germline assignment: CDR1 MNHNY and CDR2 SVGAGI (reference sequence). V lost 7 bases to trimming and J lost 1 base; unmatched junction nucleotides: 7. The CDR3 nucleotides read TGTGCCAGCAACTTCCGGGACAGGGGTTCCTACGAGCAGTACTTC. It yields the protein CASNFRDRGSYEQYF.

The chain has TRBV11-3 and TRBJ2-3; TRBD1 matches at 9 bases. Germline CDR1 reads SGHNT; CDR2 reads YENEEA. The CDR3 spans 15 residues. Germline trimming cut 4 bases from V and 3 bases from J; bases unmatched to any gene: 5. CDR3 DNA: TGTGCCAGCAGCTCTGGGACAGGGCGGACAGATACGCAGTATTTT. This gives the protein CASSSGTGRTDTQYF.

This clone came up once. Within the sample, other DNA sequences also encode this same CDR3. The V and J genes are TRBV30 and TRBJ1-2; TRBD1 matches 9 bases. V trimming: 0 bases; J trimming: 4 bases; junction bases outside the gene matches: 0. The CDR3 consists of 13 residues. Germline V CDR1 and CDR2: GTSNPN, SVGIG (reference sequence). CDR3 in amino acids: CAWSVQGAYGYTF. The CDR3 region has the DNA TGTGCCTGGAGTGTACAGGGGGCCTATGGCTACACCTTC.

The CDR3 loop is CASSIGGQRDEQFF. CDR3 in DNA: TGTGCCAGTAGTATAGGGGGACAACGGGATGAGCAGTTCTTC. V usage is TRBV19 and J usage is TRBJ2-1, with TRBD1 as a possible D gene (6 bases). Germline CDR1 and CDR2: LNHDA and SQIVND (reference sequence). V lost 1 base, J lost 8 bases, and 12 bases lay in between. The CDR3 extends over 14 amino acids.

In DNA, the CDR3 is TGTGCCAGCATAACAGGGGGCGCGGAAACTGAAGCTTTCTTT. It encodes CASITGGAETEAFF. The rearrangement links TRBV6-1 to TRBJ1-1; the match to TRBD1 covers 9 bases. V lost 7 bases and J lost 5; bases outside the gene matches: 8. The CDR3 extends over 14 amino acids. Germline CDR1 MNHNS, CDR2 SASEGT.